The 13 T cell receptor beta chains reported below all come from one sample, sequenced in a study of cytomegalovirus exposure and HLA in healthy donors. Assay: immunoSEQ multiplex PCR; the TCRdb copy retains only in-frame clones and omits some. The data hold tens of thousands of clones, with roughly 94% observed a single time. Sequencing was done on a sample of PBMCs. Receptor source: a woman aged 18-29 years in good health and CMV-seropositive.

The chain is built from TRBV4-1 and TRBJ1-1, with D perhaps TRBD1 (5 bases). CDR1 is MGHRA and CDR2 is YSYEKL in the germline V gene. The germline V and J ends were trimmed by 0 bases and 1 base, with 21 bases remaining between them. This CDR3 comprises 19 residues. Written as DNA, the CDR3 is TGCGCCAGCAGCCAAGATCACCGGAGGGACTCAAGCCGGAACACTGAAGCTTTCTTT. Protein sequence: CASSQDHRRDSSRNTEAFF.

The genes are TRBV7-2 and TRBJ2-2; possibly TRBD1 for D (6 bases). V was pared by 0 bases and J by 3 bases, with 11 bases between. CDR3 size: 16 residues. Germline assignment: CDR1 SGHTA and CDR2 FQGNSA. CDR3 region: CASSLAGRGYTGELFF. CDR3 sequence (DNA): TGTGCCAGCAGCTTAGCGGGCAGGGGATACACCGGGGAGCTGTTTTTT.

The rearrangement uses TRBV7-8 and TRBJ2-4, with 7 nucleotides matching TRBD2. The CDR3 has 17 amino acids. Looked up from germline, CDR1 is SGHVS and CDR2 is FQNEAQ. V shed 10 bases and J 1 base; nucleotides not matched to a gene: 16. The CDR3 DNA reads TGTGCCACCTCGGTAGAGGGAGGGGATTGGGCCAAAAACATTCAGTACTTC. The encoded protein is CATSVEGGDWAKNIQYF. Using reference TRBV7-8 and TRBJ2-4 for the parts outside the CDR3, the full variable domain is GAGVSQSPRYKVAKRGQDVALRCDPISGHVSLFWYQQALGQGPEFLTYFQNEAQLDKSGLPSDRFFAERPEGSVSTLKIQRTQQEDSAVYLCATSVEGGDWAKNIQYFGAGTRLSVL.

The V call is TRBV27, the J call TRBJ2-1, with 8 bases matching TRBD1. The CDR3 has 14 residues. Germline trimming cut 7 bases from V and 1 base from J; bases unmatched to any gene: 3. Germline V gives CDR1 MNHEY, CDR2 SMNVEV (reference sequence). The CDR3 loop is CASKDRGSYNEQFF. The CDR3 DNA reads TGTGCCAGCAAAGACAGGGGATCCTACAATGAGCAGTTCTTC.

The J gene is TRBJ2-5, the V gene TRBV28; D is ambiguous. Trimming cost V 4 bases and J 0 bases, with 15 bases left between them. CDR1 is MDHEN, CDR2 SYDVKM, per germline. This CDR3 region has 16 residues. CDR3 sequence (DNA): TGTGCCAGCAGTTCCCCGATAGAGGCGTACCAAGAGACCCAGTACTTC. It translates to CASSSPIEAYQETQYF.

The genes are TRBV20-1 and TRBJ2-3; the D is unclear. Trimming left V 4 bases short and J 4 bases short, with 3 bases between. Looked up from germline, CDR1 is DFQATT and CDR2 is SNEGSKA (reference sequence). The CDR3 extends over 10 amino acids. CDR3: CSATADTQYF. The CDR3 nucleotides read TGCAGTGCTACAGCAGATACGCAGTATTTT.

This chain connects TRBV19 to TRBJ2-5, with 7 positions matching TRBD2. Germline-derived CDR1 and CDR2 are LNHDA and SQIVND (reference sequence). With 4 bases clipped from V and 1 base from J, the junction kept 0 bases outside the gene matches. The CDR3 runs 13 residues. This CDR3 is CASSTGGQETQYF. The CDR3 DNA reads as TGTGCCAGTAGTACGGGGGGCCAAGAGACCCAGTACTTC.

The table lists this clone with a count of one. The chain joins TRBV7-2 to TRBJ2-7; maybe TRBD1 (6 bases). CDR3 size: 15 residues. Per the germline V gene, CDR1 is SGHTA and CDR2 is FQGNSA. Trimming pared 7 bases from V and 2 bases from J, leaving 18 bases between. The CDR3 DNA sequence: TGTGCCAGCACGGAGGAGGCAGGGGTCACCTACGAGCAGTACTTC. This translates into CASTEEAGVTYEQYF.

This chain links TRBV5-4 with TRBJ2-3; possibly TRBD2 for D (6 bases). The V and J ends lost 1 base and 6 bases respectively, with 18 bases between them. CDR3 length: 16 residues. Germline V gene data show CDR1 as SGHNT and CDR2 as YYREEE (reference sequence). DNA for the CDR3: TGTGCCAGCAGCTTGCAGCGGGCCCCCGTACGGGATACGCAGTATTTT. It specifies CASSLQRAPVRDTQYF.

This rearrangement joins TRBV6-1 to TRBJ2-7; 7 nucleotides agree with TRBD2. The V gene end was trimmed by 3 bases and the J gene end by 5 bases; junction bases not matched to a gene: 10. This CDR3 has 15 residues. Germline values: CDR1 MNHNS, CDR2 SASEGT. CDR3 bases: TGTGCCAGCAGTGATTTGCAGCGGGACGCGAACGAGCAGTACTTC. Translating it yields CASSDLQRDANEQYF.

The chain recombines TRBV5-1 with TRBJ1-4, with a tentative D call TRBD1 (5 bases). V gave up 0 bases and J gave up 3 bases, with 9 bases separating them. The CDR3 extends over 15 amino acids. Germline V gives CDR1 SGHRS, CDR2 YFSETQ. Here the CDR3 reads CASSLGGGSNEKLFF. In DNA, the CDR3 is TGCGCCAGCAGCTTGGGCGGGGGATCTAATGAAAAACTGTTTTTT. The whole variable domain, filled in from reference TRBV5-1 and TRBJ1-4, reads KAGVTQTPRYLIKTRGQQVTLSCSPISGHRSVSWYQQTPGQGLQFLFEYFSETQRNKGNFPGRFSGRQFSNSRSEMNVSTLELGDSALYLCASSLGGGSNEKLFFGSGTQLSVL.

The J gene is TRBJ2-2, the V gene TRBV30; the D gene is possibly TRBD2 (6 bases). Germline CDR1 and CDR2: GTSNPN and SVGIG (reference sequence). The CDR3 is 14 amino acids. V was trimmed by 2 bases and J by 0 bases, leaving 7 bases between them. CDR3 in DNA: TGTGCCTGGAGTAGACTAGCGAACACCGGGGAGCTGTTTTTT. Amino acid sequence: CAWSRLANTGELFF.

The V and J genes are TRBV2 and TRBJ2-5; TRBD2 aligns across 12 bases. Germline CDR1 SNHLY, CDR2 FYNNEI. This CDR3 has 16 amino acids. V lost 4 bases and J lost 1; bases outside the gene matches: 4. CDR3 region: CASSALAGGFQETQYF. The CDR3 coding sequence is TGTGCCAGCAGTGCCCTAGCGGGAGGGTTCCAAGAGACCCAGTACTTC.